This TCR beta chain was profiled in a study of T-cell reconstitution after alpha-beta-depleted transplantation in children. CDR1 is SGHTA, CDR2 FQGNSA, per germline. Unmatched junction bases numbered 8, after V lost 1 base and J lost 9 bases. This CDR3 contains 16 residues. The library targeted TCRbeta and was prepared with unique molecular identifiers. TCRdb called the PCR reads again in MiXCR, with one record for every CDR3 protein. The sample carries about 640,000 distinct CDR3 sequences, roughly 15% recorded once. The V gene is TRBV7-2, the J gene TRBJ1-6; 8 nucleotides line up with TRBD1. This TCR derives from a human donor who donated a stem cell graft to a child with acute myeloid leukemia. The source was PBMCs from the stem cell graft donor, collected from the stem cell graft. CDR3 nucleotides: TGTGCCAGCAGCTTAGAGGGTGACAGGGGACCTTCACCCCTCCACTTT. Translated: CASSLEGDRGPSPLHF. The full variable domain, with the rest looked up from reference TRBV7-2 and TRBJ1-6, is GAGVSQSPSNKVTEKGKDVELRCDPISGHTALYWYRQSLGQGLEFLIYFQGNSAPDKSGLPSDRFSAERTGGSVSTLTIQRTQQEDSAVYLCASSLEGDRGPSPLHFGNGTRLTVT.